These T cell receptor beta chains were read from a single sample in a study of human T cells and chemical hapten exposure. Via MiXCR, TCRdb re-called the 5' RACE reads, giving one row per CDR3 protein. This sample has 75,000 or so distinct CDR3 sequences, with about a sixth found just once. These receptors originate from a female donor in good health. Each CDR3 is given with its conserved first and last residue. A D gene is named only where the DNA matches it firmly. Some rows have no size entry. The others give once, few or many, or a class for an expanded clone.

j_call | v_call | cdr3_length | clone_size | d_call | cdr3_nt | cdr3_aa
TRBJ1-4 | TRBV18 | 13 | few | . | TGTGCCAGCTCACCACCCTCTAATGAAAAACTGTTTTTT | CASSPPSNEKLFF
TRBJ1-5 | TRBV4-3 | 13 | few | . | TGCGCCAGCAGCCAGAGGGGATGGCAGCCCCAGCATTTT | CASSQRGWQPQHF
TRBJ1-2 | TRBV7-2 | 13 | . | . | TGTGCCAGCAGCTCCAGAGAGCGTGCTGGCTACACCTTC | CASSSRERAGYTF
TRBJ2-7 | TRBV5-1 | 14 | . | . | TGCGCCAGCAGCTTGGGCGGATACTCCTACGAGCAGTACTTC | CASSLGGYSYEQYF
TRBJ1-4 | TRBV6-5 | 15 | . | . | TGTGCCAGCAGTTACTCGACCGGGGTAGGAGAAAAACTGTTTTTT | CASSYSTGVGEKLFF
TRBJ2-7 | TRBV20-1 | 12 | few | . | TGCAGTGCTAGGGGGCGCTTCTACGAGCAGTACTTC | CSARGRFYEQYF
TRBJ1-2 | TRBV18 | 13 | many | TRBD1 | TGTGCCAGCTCACCCGGGACAGGAAAGGGCTACACCTTC | CASSPGTGKGYTF
TRBJ1-1 | TRBV20-1 | 14 | . | . | TGCAGTGCTAGAATTTTGGGAGAAGGCACTGAAGCTTTCTTT | CSARILGEGTEAFF
TRBJ1-3 | TRBV5-4 | 15 | . | . | TGTGCCAGCAGCTTGACAGGGATAGGCGGAAACACCATATATTTT | CASSLTGIGGNTIYF
TRBJ2-5 | TRBV7-9 | 16 | few | TRBD2 | TGTGCCAGCAGCCCACTAGCGGGGAAATTCGGAGAGACCCAGTACTTC | CASSPLAGKFGETQYF
TRBJ1-1 | TRBV25-1 | 14 | . | TRBD1 | TGTGCCAGCACCTTCAGGGACAGTAGGACTGAAGCTTTCTTT | CASTFRDSRTEAFF
TRBJ1-1 | TRBV12-3/TRBV12-4 | 11 | many | . | TGTGCCAGCAGTGAGAACAGGAGAGCTTTCTTT | CASSENRRAFF
TRBJ2-7 | TRBV5-1 | 13 | . | TRBD2 | TGCGCCAGCAGCCTGAGCGGGAACTACGAGCAGTACTTC | CASSLSGNYEQYF
TRBJ2-1 | TRBV11-2 | 16 | many | TRBD2 | TGTGCCAGCAGCTTAGCTCCTAGCGGGAGTTACAATGAGCAGTTCTTC | CASSLAPSGSYNEQFF